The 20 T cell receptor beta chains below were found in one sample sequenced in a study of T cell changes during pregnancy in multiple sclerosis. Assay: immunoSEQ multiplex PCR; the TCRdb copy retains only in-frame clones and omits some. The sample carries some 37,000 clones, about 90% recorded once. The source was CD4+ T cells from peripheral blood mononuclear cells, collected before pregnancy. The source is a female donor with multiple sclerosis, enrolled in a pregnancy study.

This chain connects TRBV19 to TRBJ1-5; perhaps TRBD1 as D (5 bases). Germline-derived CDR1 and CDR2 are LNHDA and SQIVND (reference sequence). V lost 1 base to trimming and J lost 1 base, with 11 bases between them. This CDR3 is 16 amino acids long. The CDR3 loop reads CASSIGPGSSNQPQHF. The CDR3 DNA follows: TGTGCCAGTAGTATAGGGCCAGGGTCGAGCAATCAGCCCCAGCATTTT. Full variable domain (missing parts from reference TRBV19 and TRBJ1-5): DGGITQSPKYLFRKEGQNVTLSCEQNLNHDAMYWYRQDPGQGLRLIYYSQIVNDFQKGDIAEGYSVSREKKESFPLTVTSAQKNPTAFYLCASSIGPGSSNQPQHFGDGTRLSIL.

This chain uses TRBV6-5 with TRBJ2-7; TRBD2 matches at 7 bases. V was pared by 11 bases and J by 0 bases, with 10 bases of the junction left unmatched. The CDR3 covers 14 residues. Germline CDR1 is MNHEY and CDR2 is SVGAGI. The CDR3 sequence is CASSYREDSYEQYF. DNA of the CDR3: TGTGCCTCCTCTTATCGGGAGGACTCCTACGAGCAGTACTTC.

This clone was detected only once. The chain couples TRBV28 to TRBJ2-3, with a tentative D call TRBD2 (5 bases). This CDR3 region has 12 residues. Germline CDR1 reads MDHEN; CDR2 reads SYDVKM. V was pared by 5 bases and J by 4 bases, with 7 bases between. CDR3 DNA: TGTGCCAGCAGTATACTAGCAGATACGCAGTATTTT. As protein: CASSILADTQYF.

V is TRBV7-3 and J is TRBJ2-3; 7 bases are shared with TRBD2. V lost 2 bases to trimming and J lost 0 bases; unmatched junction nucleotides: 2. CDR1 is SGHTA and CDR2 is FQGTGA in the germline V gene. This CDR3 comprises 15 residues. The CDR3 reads CASSLLAASTDTQYF. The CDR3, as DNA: TGTGCCAGCAGCTTACTAGCGGCTAGCACAGATACGCAGTATTTT.

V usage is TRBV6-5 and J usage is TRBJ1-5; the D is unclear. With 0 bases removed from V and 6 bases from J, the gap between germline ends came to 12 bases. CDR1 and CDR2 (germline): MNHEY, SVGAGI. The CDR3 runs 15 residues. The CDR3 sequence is CASSYSNLAGQPQHF. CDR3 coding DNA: TGTGCCAGCAGTTACTCGAACCTGGCGGGTCAGCCCCAGCATTTT.

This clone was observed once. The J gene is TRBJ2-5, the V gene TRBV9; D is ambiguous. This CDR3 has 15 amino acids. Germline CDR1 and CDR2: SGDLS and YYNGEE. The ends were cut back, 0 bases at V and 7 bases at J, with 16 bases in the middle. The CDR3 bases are TGTGCCAGCAGCGTAGGCGGCCAGCCCGTCGGGACCCAGTACTTC. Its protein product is CASSVGGQPVGTQYF.

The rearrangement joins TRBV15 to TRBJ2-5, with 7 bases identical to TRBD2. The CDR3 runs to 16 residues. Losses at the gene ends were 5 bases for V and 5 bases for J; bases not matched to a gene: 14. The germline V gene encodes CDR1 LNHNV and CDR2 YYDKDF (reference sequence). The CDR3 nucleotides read TGTGCCACCAGCCCCTCTGGGCTAGCGGTGACGGAGACCCAGTACTTC. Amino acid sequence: CATSPSGLAVTETQYF.

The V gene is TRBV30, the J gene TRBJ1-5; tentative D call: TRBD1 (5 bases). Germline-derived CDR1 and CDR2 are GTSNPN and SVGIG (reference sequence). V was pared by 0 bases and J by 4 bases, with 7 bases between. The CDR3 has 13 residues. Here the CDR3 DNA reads TGTGCCTGGAGTGTACAGGAAAATCAGCCCCAGCATTTT. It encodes CAWSVQENQPQHF.

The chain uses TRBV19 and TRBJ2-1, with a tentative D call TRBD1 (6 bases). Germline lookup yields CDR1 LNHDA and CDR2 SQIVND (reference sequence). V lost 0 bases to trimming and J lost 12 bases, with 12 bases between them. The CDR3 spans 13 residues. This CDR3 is CASSIDPLQGQFF. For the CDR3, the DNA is TGTGCCAGTAGTATAGACCCCCTACAGGGGCAGTTCTTC.

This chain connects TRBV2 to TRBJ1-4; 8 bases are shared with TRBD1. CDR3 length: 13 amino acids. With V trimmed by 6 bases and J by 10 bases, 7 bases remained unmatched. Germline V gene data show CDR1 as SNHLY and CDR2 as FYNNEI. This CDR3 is CASRMETGGKLFF. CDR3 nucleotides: TGTGCCAGCAGAATGGAAACAGGGGGAAAACTGTTTTTT. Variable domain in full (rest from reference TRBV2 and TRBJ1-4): EPEVTQTPSHQVTQMGQEVILRCVPISNHLYFYWYRQILGQKVEFLVSFYNNEISEKSEIFDDQFSVERPDGSNFTLKIRSTKLEDSAMYFCASRMETGGKLFFGSGTQLSVL.

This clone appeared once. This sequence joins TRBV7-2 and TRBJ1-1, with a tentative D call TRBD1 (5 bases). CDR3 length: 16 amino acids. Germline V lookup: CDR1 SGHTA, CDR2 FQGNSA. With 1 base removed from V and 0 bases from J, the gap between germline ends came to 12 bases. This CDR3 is CASSLVGGVMNTEAFF. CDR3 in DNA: TGTGCCAGCAGCTTAGTGGGGGGGGTGATGAACACTGAAGCTTTCTTT.

In nucleotides, the CDR3 is TGTGCCAGCAGTGTTTCGGGAGATACGCAGTATTTT. It codes for CASSVSGDTQYF. J is TRBJ2-3 and V is TRBV6-1; no clear D. The CDR3 loop spans 12 amino acids. Germline CDR1 is MNHNS and CDR2 is SASEGT. Deletions cut 4 bases from V and 5 bases from J, with 7 bases between.

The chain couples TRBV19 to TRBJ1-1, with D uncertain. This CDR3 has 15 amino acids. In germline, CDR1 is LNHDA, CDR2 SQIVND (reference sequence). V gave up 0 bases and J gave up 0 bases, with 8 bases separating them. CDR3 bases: TGTGCCAGTAGTATAGATTCGGGGTTGAACACTGAAGCTTTCTTT. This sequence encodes CASSIDSGLNTEAFF. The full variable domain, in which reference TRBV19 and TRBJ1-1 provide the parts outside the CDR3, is DGGITQSPKYLFRKEGQNVTLSCEQNLNHDAMYWYRQDPGQGLRLIYYSQIVNDFQKGDIAEGYSVSREKKESFPLTVTSAQKNPTAFYLCASSIDSGLNTEAFFGQGTRLTVV.

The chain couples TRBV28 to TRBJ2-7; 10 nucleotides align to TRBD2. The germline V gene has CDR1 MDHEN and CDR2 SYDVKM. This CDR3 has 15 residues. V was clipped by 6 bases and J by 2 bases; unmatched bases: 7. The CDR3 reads CASSQTSGITYEQYF. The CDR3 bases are TGTGCCAGCAGCCAAACTAGCGGGATTACCTACGAGCAGTACTTC.

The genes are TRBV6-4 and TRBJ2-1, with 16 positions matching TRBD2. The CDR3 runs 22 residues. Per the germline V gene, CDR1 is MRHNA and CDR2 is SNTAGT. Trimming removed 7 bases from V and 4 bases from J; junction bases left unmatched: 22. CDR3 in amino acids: CASKDSGTSGRASLVLYNEQFF. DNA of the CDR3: TGTGCCAGCAAAGACTCCGGGACTAGCGGGAGGGCCTCCCTAGTTTTATACAATGAGCAGTTCTTC.

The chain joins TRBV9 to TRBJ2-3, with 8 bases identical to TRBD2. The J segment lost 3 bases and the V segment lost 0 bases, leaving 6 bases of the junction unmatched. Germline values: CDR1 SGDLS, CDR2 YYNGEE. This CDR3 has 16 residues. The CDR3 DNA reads TGTGCCAGCAGCGTAGTTTCGGGGGGGGGAACAGATACGCAGTATTTT. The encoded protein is CASSVVSGGGTDTQYF.

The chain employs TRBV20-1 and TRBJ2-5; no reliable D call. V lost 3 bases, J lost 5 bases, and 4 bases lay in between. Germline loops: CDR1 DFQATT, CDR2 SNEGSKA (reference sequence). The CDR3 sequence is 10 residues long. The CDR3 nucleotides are TGCAGTGCTAGTTCTGAGACCCAGTACTTC. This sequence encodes CSASSETQYF.

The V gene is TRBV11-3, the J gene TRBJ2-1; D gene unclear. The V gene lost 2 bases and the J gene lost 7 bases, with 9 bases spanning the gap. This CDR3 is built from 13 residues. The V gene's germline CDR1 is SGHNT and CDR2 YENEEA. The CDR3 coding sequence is TGTGCCAGCAGCTTAAGTCTAGGAAATGAGCAGTTCTTC. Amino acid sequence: CASSLSLGNEQFF.

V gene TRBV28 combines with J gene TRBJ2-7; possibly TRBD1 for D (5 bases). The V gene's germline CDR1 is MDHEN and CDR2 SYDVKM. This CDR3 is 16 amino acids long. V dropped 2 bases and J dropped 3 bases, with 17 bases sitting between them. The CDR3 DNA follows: TGTGCCAGCAGTTTAGGTGTCAGGGCCGTTATCTACGAGCAGTACTTC. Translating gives CASSLGVRAVIYEQYF. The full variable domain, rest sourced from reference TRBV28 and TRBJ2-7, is DVKVTQSSRYLVKRTGEKVFLECVQDMDHENMFWYRQDPGLGLRLIYFSYDVKMKEKGDIPEGYSVSREKKERFSLILESASTNQTSMYLCASSLGVRAVIYEQYFGPGTRLTVT.

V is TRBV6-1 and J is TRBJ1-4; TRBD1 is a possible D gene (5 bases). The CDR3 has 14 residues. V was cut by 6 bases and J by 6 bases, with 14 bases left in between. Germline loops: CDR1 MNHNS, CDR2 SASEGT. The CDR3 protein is CASRGHTGHEKLFF. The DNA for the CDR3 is TGTGCCAGCAGAGGACACACCGGCCATGAAAAACTGTTTTTT.